These 19 T cell receptor beta chains share one sample of origin, sequenced in a study of T cell responses to AZD1222 COVID-19 vaccine. Profiled with immunoSEQ multiplex PCR; TCRdb holds only in-frame clones, not every one. This sample has fewer than 130,000 clones, with about 94% found just once. Material: peripheral blood, obtained 28 days after the second AZD1222 dose. These receptors all stem from an adult who received the AZD1222 COVID-19 vaccine.

This clone has only a few counts. The V and J genes are TRBV6-4 and TRBJ2-1; the D gene is possibly TRBD2 (7 bases). CDR1 is MRHNA and CDR2 is SNTAGT in the germline V gene. Trimming took 5 bases from V and 4 from J, leaving 15 bases between them. The CDR3 covers 15 residues. The CDR3 DNA follows: TGTGCCAGCAGTATCGGCGGGGGCGATTACAATGAGCAGTTCTTC. It specifies CASSIGGGDYNEQFF.

The chain employs TRBV11-2 and TRBJ2-5, with D perhaps TRBD2 (6 bases). This CDR3 has 15 residues. Trimming stripped 4 bases from V and 0 bases from J, with 12 bases between. Germline V gives CDR1 SGHAT, CDR2 FQNNGV. CDR3 residues: CASSSFGRYQETQYF. The CDR3 region has the DNA TGTGCCAGCAGCTCCTTTGGGAGGTACCAAGAGACCCAGTACTTC. Supplemented by reference TRBV11-2 and TRBJ2-5, the full variable domain reads EAGVAQSPRYKIIEKRQSVAFWCNPISGHATLYWYQQILGQGPKLLIQFQNNGVVDDSQLPKDRFSAERLKGVDSTLKIQPAKLEDSAVYLCASSSFGRYQETQYFGPGTRLLVL.

The rearrangement links TRBV5-1 to TRBJ1-1, with a weak D call TRBD1 (6 bases). V was shortened by 1 base and J by 4 bases, with 11 bases between the two germline ends. The germline gives CDR1 SGHRS, CDR2 YFSETQ. This CDR3 spans 14 amino acids. The CDR3: CASSLSGAGTEAFF. In DNA form, the CDR3 reads TGCGCCAGCAGCTTGTCAGGGGCGGGCACTGAAGCTTTCTTT.

This rearrangement joins TRBV10-3 to TRBJ2-5; D may correspond to TRBD1 or TRBD2 (5 bases each). V dropped 6 bases and J dropped 5 bases, with 16 bases sitting between them. CDR3 size: 14 residues. Germline CDR1 reads ENHRY; CDR2 reads SYGVKD. The CDR3: CAISMGPDFETQYF. The CDR3 DNA follows: TGTGCCATCAGCATGGGACCGGACTTCGAGACCCAGTACTTC.

The rearrangement joins TRBV4-2 to TRBJ1-5, with D possibly TRBD1 on 5 matching bases. The CDR3 covers 16 residues. Trimming stripped 1 base from V and 5 bases from J, with 15 bases between. Germline V CDR1 and CDR2: LGHNA, YNFKEQ. CDR3 region: CASSQVLQGNYQPQHF. Here the CDR3 DNA reads TGTGCCAGCAGCCAAGTTCTCCAGGGAAACTATCAGCCCCAGCATTTT.

The gene calls are TRBV5-1 and TRBJ2-3, with TRBD2 matching 13 bases. The length of the CDR3 is 17 residues. Germline trimming cut 4 bases from V and 3 bases from J; bases unmatched to any gene: 8. The germline gives CDR1 SGHRS, CDR2 YFSETQ. For the CDR3, the DNA is TGCGCCAGCAGCCCTCGGACTAGCGGGAGTGGGACAGATACGCAGTATTTT. It specifies CASSPRTSGSGTDTQYF.

The sample holds one count of this clone. V and J are TRBV6-5 and TRBJ1-1; TRBD1 is a possible D gene (5 bases). The CDR3 has 13 residues. V lost 6 bases and J lost 1, with 9 bases in between. CDR1 is MNHEY, CDR2 SVGAGI, per germline. The CDR3 loop is CASSFRANTEAFF. The CDR3 DNA is TGTGCCAGCAGCTTCAGGGCGAACACTGAAGCTTTCTTT.

This sequence joins TRBV4-2 and TRBJ2-1; 8 nucleotides match TRBD1. Germline V gene lookup returns CDR1 LGHNA and CDR2 YNFKEQ. V was pared by 1 base and J by 7 bases, with 9 bases of the junction left unmatched. This CDR3 has 16 amino acids. The CDR3 region is CASSQVGVHRGNEQFF. Written as DNA, the CDR3 is TGTGCCAGCAGCCAAGTTGGAGTTCACAGGGGGAATGAGCAGTTCTTC.

This chain connects TRBV5-8 to TRBJ2-3; D remains ambiguous. The germline V gene encodes CDR1 SGHTS and CDR2 YDEGEE. The V and J ends lost 4 bases and 1 base respectively, with 4 bases between them. The CDR3 sequence is 12 residues long. The CDR3 nucleotides are TGTGCCAGCAGCCGGGGCACAGATACGCAGTATTTT. Translating it yields CASSRGTDTQYF.

V usage is TRBV27 and J usage is TRBJ1-4; 11 bases fit TRBD1. CDR1 and CDR2 from the germline V gene are MNHEY and SMNVEV (reference sequence). This CDR3 has 16 amino acids. The V segment lost 5 bases and the J segment 7 bases; nucleotides outside the gene matches: 9. The CDR3 sequence is CASSTIFGTGGEKLFF. The CDR3 DNA follows: TGTGCCAGCAGTACTATTTTCGGGACAGGGGGTGAAAAACTGTTTTTT.

V is TRBV11-2 and J is TRBJ1-4; D gene uncertain. Germline V gene lookup returns CDR1 SGHAT and CDR2 FQNNGV. Deletions cut 0 bases from V and 8 bases from J, with 19 bases between. This CDR3 contains 17 residues. Written as DNA, the CDR3 is TGTGCCAGCAGCTTAGAAGGTGGTACCGTCGGAAAGGAAAAACTGTTTTTT. Translating it yields CASSLEGGTVGKEKLFF.

CDR3 amino acids: CATTLRGAQNTEAFF. The CDR3 region has the DNA TGTGCCACCACGCTTCGGGGGGCCCAGAACACTGAAGCTTTCTTT. The chain recombines TRBV2 with TRBJ1-1, with D tentatively TRBD1 (6 bases). CDR1 is SNHLY and CDR2 is FYNNEI in the germline V gene. V was pared by 10 bases and J by 1 base, with 19 bases between. This CDR3 spans 15 amino acids.

The V and J genes are TRBV5-6 and TRBJ1-1; a possible D gene is TRBD1 (6 bases). Germline-derived CDR1 and CDR2 are SGHDT and YYEEEE. This CDR3 is 15 amino acids long. V lost 3 bases and J 1 base, leaving 13 bases between the germline ends. In DNA, the CDR3 is TGTGCCAGCAGCTCGCTAATGACAGGGAACACTGAAGCTTTCTTT. Protein sequence: CASSSLMTGNTEAFF.

In its sample, this clone was seen a few times. This rearrangement joins TRBV6-5 to TRBJ2-2; D remains unclear. This CDR3 is built from 14 residues. Germline lookup yields CDR1 MNHEY and CDR2 SVGAGI. V lost 4 bases to trimming and J lost 6 bases, with 12 bases between them. The CDR3 spells CASSWVLDAGELFF. The DNA for the CDR3 is TGTGCCAGCAGTTGGGTTCTGGATGCCGGGGAGCTGTTTTTT.

The chain couples TRBV10-3 to TRBJ2-1; a possible D gene is TRBD1 (6 bases). V was shortened by 4 bases and J by 6 bases, with 13 bases between the two germline ends. The CDR3 is made up of 14 amino acids. CDR1 is ENHRY and CDR2 is SYGVKD in the germline V gene. DNA of the CDR3: TGTGCCATCAGTGTTAGTGAAGGGGGCAATGAGCAGTTCTTC. It translates to CAISVSEGGNEQFF.

This chain links TRBV7-2 with TRBJ1-3; D ambiguous. The V end lost 1 base, the J end lost 9 bases, and 10 bases lay between the germline ends. From germline, CDR1 is SGHTA and CDR2 FQGNSA. This CDR3 spans 13 amino acids. The CDR3 DNA reads as TGTGCCAGCAGCTTAGTATCCGGCGGCACCATATATTTT. It is translated as CASSLVSGGTIYF.

The genes are TRBV5-6 and TRBJ2-6; the D gene is possibly TRBD1 (5 bases). Germline V gene data show CDR1 as SGHDT and CDR2 as YYEEEE. This CDR3 comprises 14 residues. V lost 6 bases, J lost 5 bases, and 12 bases lay in between. The CDR3, as DNA: TGTGCCAGCATAGGGGTTTCGAGGGCCAACGTCCTGACTTTC. It encodes CASIGVSRANVLTF.

The chain has TRBV2 and TRBJ1-5, with D hard to call. Looked up from germline, CDR1 is SNHLY and CDR2 is FYNNEI. V lost 7 bases to trimming and J lost 4 bases, with 14 bases between them. The CDR3 covers 14 residues. CDR3 sequence reads: CASTCPLYNQPQHF. DNA for the CDR3: TGTGCCAGCACCTGCCCTCTTTATAATCAGCCCCAGCATTTT.

The genes are TRBV6-4 and TRBJ2-5, with D possibly TRBD1 on 7 matching bases. From germline, CDR1 is MRHNA and CDR2 SNTAGT. CDR3 length: 17 residues. The ends were cut back, 2 bases at V and 2 bases at J, with 18 bases in the middle. This CDR3 reads CASSDPPGQRAQETQYF. The CDR3 DNA follows: TGTGCCAGCAGTGACCCCCCGGGACAGCGGGCTCAAGAGACCCAGTACTTC.